The present TCR beta chain was sequenced within a study of tissue T cells after allogeneic stem cell transplantation. Study-level findings and limits: Only a limited share of tissue TCRs appeared in blood or spleen. The study did not identify alloreactive or antigen-specific tissue TCRs, and some clones might be persisting host cells.

Survey-depth TCRbeta CDR3 sequencing reported V/J genes and productive frequencies. The assay was immunoSEQ multiplex PCR, and TCRdb's table has in-frame clones only and misses some. This table has under 4,500 clones, approximately 64% appearing once. This clone turned up a few times. Its cognate antigen is unknown. V gave up 3 bases and J gave up 0 bases, with 11 bases separating them. This CDR3 has 15 residues. CDR1 and CDR2 from the germline V gene are LNHNV and YYDKDF (reference sequence). The sequences come from left colon tissue, collected at autopsy. The receptor was isolated from a male donor aged 60 or over with lung cancer. The chain is built from TRBV15 and TRBJ1-1; D is perhaps TRBD1 (5 bases). CDR3 DNA: TGTGCCACCAGCAGCGGGGGTCTTATGAACACTGAAGCTTTCTTT. Amino acid sequence: CATSSGGLMNTEAFF.